The 8 T cell receptor beta chains below come from one sample, sequenced in a study of cytomegalovirus exposure and HLA in healthy donors. Use of 60 Vbeta and 13 Jbeta primers characterized the PCR. TCRdb's copy holds only in-frame clones and misses some; the assay was immunoSEQ multiplex PCR. Its table records 100,000 or so clones. The sequenced sample was PBMCs. These receptor sequences come from a man aged 50 or older in good health and CMV-seronegative.

The chain combines TRBV18 with TRBJ1-1; 7 bases are shared with TRBD1. Trimming took 3 bases from V and 5 from J; bases not matched to a gene: 18. This CDR3 spans 18 amino acids. CDR1 is KGHSH, CDR2 LQKENI, per germline. The CDR3 bases are TGTGCCAGCTCACCCTCCCCGTTTGGACAGGTGGTCGAGACTGAAGCTTTCTTT. It codes for CASSPSPFGQVVETEAFF.

This chain connects TRBV5-1 to TRBJ1-1; TRBD1 is a possible D gene (5 bases). CDR1 SGHRS and CDR2 YFSETQ come from the germline V gene. The CDR3 totals 15 residues. Deletions cut 0 bases from V and 1 base from J, with 10 bases between. The DNA of the CDR3 is TGCGCCAGCAGCTTGGAAGACAGACGGAACACTGAAGCTTTCTTT. Its translation: CASSLEDRRNTEAFF.

V and J are TRBV4-3 and TRBJ2-3, with 9 bases identical to TRBD1. The CDR3 contains 18 residues. The trim removed 1 base at V and 4 bases at J, leaving 12 bases unmatched. Germline V gene data show CDR1 as LGHNA and CDR2 as YSLEER. The CDR3 region has the DNA TGCGCCAGCAGCCAAGTACCGCTGTCGCGACAGGGGGCAGATACGCAGTATTTT. Its protein is CASSQVPLSRQGADTQYF.

This chain uses TRBV30 with TRBJ2-5; D may be TRBD1 (5 bases). The CDR3 extends over 11 amino acids. V lost 4 bases and J lost 5, with 8 bases in between. In germline, CDR1 is GTSNPN, CDR2 SVGIG (reference sequence). CDR3 sequence reads: CAWIRGETQYF. CDR3 nucleotide sequence: TGTGCCTGGATTAGGGGCGAGACCCAGTACTTC.

The rearrangement links TRBV4-3 to TRBJ2-5; 14 nucleotides agree with TRBD2. Matching the DNA end better, TRBJ2-7 makes the J call doubtful. Germline CDR1 reads LGHNA; CDR2 reads YSLEER. The CDR3 has 17 residues. The CDR3 DNA reads TGCGCCAGCAGCCAAGAAATAGGGACTAGCGGGGGTTACGAGCAGTACTTC. Protein sequence: CASSQEIGTSGGYEQYF.

The chain combines TRBV7-6 with TRBJ1-1; D gene ambiguous. This CDR3 is 13 amino acids long. The V end was cut by 0 bases, the J end by 4 bases, with 6 bases between. CDR1 is SGHVS and CDR2 is FNYEAQ in the germline V gene. CDR3 in amino acids: CASSLARGTEAFF. Written as DNA, the CDR3 is TGTGCCAGCAGCTTAGCGCGCGGCACTGAAGCTTTCTTT.

The genes are TRBV6-5 and TRBJ1-1; D is uncertain. The CDR3 is 13 amino acids. V lost 6 bases, J lost 1 base, and 9 bases lay in between. CDR1 is MNHEY and CDR2 is SVGAGI in the germline V gene. CDR3 in amino acids: CASRVIGNTEAFF. The CDR3 nucleotides read TGTGCCAGCAGGGTAATCGGGAACACTGAAGCTTTCTTT.

The V gene is TRBV28, the J gene TRBJ2-1; TRBD1 agrees at 10 bases. J gave up 12 bases and V 8 bases, and 16 bases lay outside the gene matches. Germline CDR1 MDHEN, CDR2 SYDVKM. This CDR3 region has 15 residues. The CDR3 is CASFSAGTGARGQFF. The CDR3 region has the DNA TGTGCCAGCTTTTCCGCCGGGACAGGGGCCCGTGGGCAGTTCTTC.